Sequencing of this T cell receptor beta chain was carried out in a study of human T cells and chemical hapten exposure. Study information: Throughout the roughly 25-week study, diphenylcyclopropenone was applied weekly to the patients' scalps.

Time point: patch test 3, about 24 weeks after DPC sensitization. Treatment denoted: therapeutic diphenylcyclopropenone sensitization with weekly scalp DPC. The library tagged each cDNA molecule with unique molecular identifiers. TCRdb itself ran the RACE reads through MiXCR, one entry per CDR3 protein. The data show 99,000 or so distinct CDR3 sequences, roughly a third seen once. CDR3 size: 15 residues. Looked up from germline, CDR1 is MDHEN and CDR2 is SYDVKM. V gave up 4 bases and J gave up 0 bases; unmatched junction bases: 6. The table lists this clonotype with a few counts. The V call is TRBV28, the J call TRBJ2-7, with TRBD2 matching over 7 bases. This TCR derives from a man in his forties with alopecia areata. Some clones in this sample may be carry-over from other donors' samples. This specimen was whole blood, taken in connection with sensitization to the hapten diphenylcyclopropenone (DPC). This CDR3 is CASSSPGGGSYEQYF. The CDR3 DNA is TGTGCCAGCAGTTCCCCTGGGGGGGGCTCCTACGAGCAGTACTTC.